The 21 T cell receptor beta chains in this list originate from one sample, sequenced in a study of T cell repertoires in cytomegalovirus infection. TCRdb re-analysed the reads in MiXCR, keeping a single row per CDR3 protein. Of 150,000 or so distinct CDR3 sequences listed, approximately 17% are singletons. Source material: CD8+ T cells from PBMCs. Every receptor here comes from a human donor in good health (CMV status not recorded). Some clones in this sample may be carry-over from other donors' samples.

V is TRBV7-6 and J is TRBJ2-1, with D unclear. The CDR3 loop spans 10 amino acids. Germline CDR1 reads SGHVS; CDR2 reads FNYEAQ. Deletions cut 5 bases from V and 8 bases from J, with 4 bases between. The CDR3 here is CASSVDEQFF. DNA of the CDR3: TGTGCCAGCAGCGTCGATGAGCAGTTCTTC.

The V call is TRBV28, the J call TRBJ2-7; D may be TRBD2 (7 bases). V was clipped by 7 bases and J by 0 bases, with 13 bases between them. CDR3 length: 14 amino acids. Germline V gives CDR1 MDHEN, CDR2 SYDVKM. The CDR3 DNA reads TGTGCCAGCACCGAGGGGGGGAGCTCCTACGAGCAGTACTTC. It yields the protein CASTEGGSSYEQYF.

The chain links TRBV11-3 to TRBJ2-5; 7 bases are shared with TRBD1. CDR1 SGHNT and CDR2 YENEEA come from the germline V gene. The CDR3 covers 15 residues. J lost 5 bases, V lost 5 bases, and 11 bases had no gene match. Here the CDR3 reads CASSARDSPWETQYF. The CDR3 DNA is TGTGCCAGCAGCGCCCGGGACAGTCCTTGGGAGACCCAGTACTTC.

This chain uses TRBV7-9 with TRBJ1-1; 7 bases are a match to TRBD1. Per the germline V gene, CDR1 is SEHNR and CDR2 is FQNEAQ (reference sequence). The CDR3 has 17 residues. V lost 5 bases to trimming and J lost 1 base; unmatched junction nucleotides: 13. The CDR3 sequence: CASSPGGRYDSNTEAFF. CDR3 nucleotides: TGTGCCAGCAGCCCAGGGGGAAGGTATGATTCGAACACTGAAGCTTTCTTT.

This clonotype was counted only a few times. The genes are TRBV7-6 and TRBJ2-7; 7 bases line up with TRBD2. The CDR3 loop spans 13 amino acids. After removal of 6 bases from V and 6 bases from J, the junction contained 8 bases not matched to a gene. Germline V gene data show CDR1 as SGHVS and CDR2 as FNYEAQ. The CDR3 DNA sequence: TGTGCCAGCAGTCGGACTAGAGGTCGCGAGCAGTACTTC. Protein product: CASSRTRGREQYF.

The CDR3: CAGGRSGNEQFF. For the CDR3, the DNA is TGTGCCGGCGGGAGATCCGGGAATGAGCAGTTCTTC. V usage is TRBV27 and J usage is TRBJ2-1; 7 bases align to TRBD2. Germline loops: CDR1 MNHEY, CDR2 SMNVEV (reference sequence). The junction had 8 bases not matched to a gene; V was cut back by 11 bases and J by 7 bases. The CDR3 runs to 12 residues.

J is TRBJ1-4 and V is TRBV28; 9 nucleotides line up with TRBD1. CDR1 MDHEN and CDR2 SYDVKM come from the germline V gene. Unmatched junction bases numbered 13, after V lost 6 bases and J lost 5 bases. This CDR3 contains 17 residues. DNA for the CDR3: TGTGCCAGCAGCCCTTTGAGGACAGGGGTCCTAAATGAAAAACTGTTTTTT. This sequence encodes CASSPLRTGVLNEKLFF.

J is TRBJ1-1 and V is TRBV19; a possible D gene is TRBD1 (6 bases). The V and J ends lost 7 bases and 3 bases respectively, with 18 bases between them. The CDR3 is made up of 15 amino acids. CDR1 LNHDA and CDR2 SQIVND come from the germline V gene (reference sequence). CDR3 in DNA: TGTGCCAGTAATTCTGTCTGGACAGTAGACACTGAAGCTTTCTTT. Its protein is CASNSVWTVDTEAFF.

This clonotype was seen more than once but under ten times. The V and J genes are TRBV7-9 and TRBJ1-6; 7 bases fit TRBD1. With V trimmed by 5 bases and J by 6 bases, 10 bases remained unmatched. Germline V gene lookup returns CDR1 SEHNR and CDR2 FQNEAQ (reference sequence). The CDR3 spans 16 residues. In DNA, the CDR3 is TGTGCCAGCAGCCCGACGGCAGGGGGAAGTAATTCACCCCTCCACTTT. Its protein is CASSPTAGGSNSPLHF.

In DNA form, the CDR3 reads TGTGCCAGCAGTCCTCACCTGCGGGATACGCAGTATTTT. Protein product: CASSPHLRDTQYF. This rearrangement joins TRBV28 to TRBJ2-3, with D uncertain. The CDR3 consists of 13 residues. V lost 5 bases and J lost 6, with 12 bases in between. CDR1 is MDHEN and CDR2 is SYDVKM in the germline V gene.

The J gene is TRBJ1-5, the V gene TRBV12-3 or TRBV12-4, with a possible D match to TRBD1 (6 bases). V was shortened by 6 bases and J by 0 bases, with 15 bases between the two germline ends. The CDR3 runs to 16 residues. CDR3 region: CASSQIGTYSNQPQHF. DNA of the CDR3: TGTGCCAGCAGCCAAATCGGGACATATAGCAATCAGCCCCAGCATTTT.

The gene calls are TRBV7-6 and TRBJ2-7; D not resolved. The CDR3 consists of 14 residues. V was trimmed by 5 bases and J by 5 bases, leaving 16 bases between them. Per germline, CDR1 SGHVS and CDR2 FNYEAQ. CDR3 region: CASSPWASDHEQYF. In DNA, the CDR3 is TGTGCCAGCAGCCCTTGGGCCTCAGACCACGAGCAGTACTTC.

The rearrangement uses TRBV28 and TRBJ1-2; D may be TRBD1 (5 bases). Trimming shortened V by 4 bases and J by 0 bases, and 15 bases separated the two germline ends. There are 16 residues in the CDR3. Germline V gives CDR1 MDHEN, CDR2 SYDVKM. In nucleotides, the CDR3 is TGTGCCAGCAGTTCCCAAAGGGGAGCGACTAACTATGGCTACACCTTC. This gives the protein CASSSQRGATNYGYTF.

V and J are TRBV3-1 and TRBJ1-1; D might be TRBD1 (5 bases). The CDR3 loop spans 15 amino acids. The V end lost 0 bases, the J end lost 7 bases, and 15 bases lay between the germline ends. Germline lookup yields CDR1 LGHDT and CDR2 YNNKEL (reference sequence). The CDR3 loop is CASSQDLWGKGEAFF. The DNA of the CDR3 is TGTGCCAGCAGCCAAGATCTATGGGGGAAGGGTGAAGCTTTCTTT.

This chain uses TRBV20-1 with TRBJ2-1, with 11 bases lining up with TRBD2. The germline gives CDR1 DFQATT, CDR2 SNEGSKA (reference sequence). Trimming removed 0 bases from V and 0 bases from J; junction bases left unmatched: 10. The CDR3 is 19 amino acids. In DNA form, the CDR3 reads TGCAGTGCTAGAGAGACTAGCGGGGTTGCTCCATACTCCTACAATGAGCAGTTCTTC. It codes for CSARETSGVAPYSYNEQFF.

V is TRBV19 and J is TRBJ1-5; 7 bases are a match to TRBD1. The V and J ends lost 8 bases and 7 bases, in that order; junction bases with no gene match: 11. The CDR3 contains 14 residues. Germline V gene lookup returns CDR1 LNHDA and CDR2 SQIVND (reference sequence). CDR3 DNA sequence: TGTGCCAGTCAACAGGGGTTGGGGTCACAGCCCCAGCATTTT. Translation gives CASQQGLGSQPQHF. Full variable domain (rest looked up from reference TRBV19 and TRBJ1-5): DGGITQSPKYLFRKEGQNVTLSCEQNLNHDAMYWYRQDPGQGLRLIYYSQIVNDFQKGDIAEGYSVSREKKESFPLTVTSAQKNPTAFYLCASQQGLGSQPQHFGDGTRLSIL.

The chain joins TRBV29-1 to TRBJ1-2; unclear D gene. Looked up from germline, CDR1 is SQVTM and CDR2 is ANQGSEA. The CDR3 covers 15 residues. Deletions cut 1 base from V and 5 bases from J, with 17 bases between. The CDR3 sequence is CSVEAPIRHQYGYTF. The DNA for the CDR3 is TGCAGCGTTGAAGCGCCCATTAGGCACCAATATGGCTACACCTTC.

The V and J genes are TRBV7-3 and TRBJ2-7; D may be TRBD2 (5 bases). Per the germline V gene, CDR1 is SGHTA and CDR2 is FQGTGA. V was clipped by 1 base and J by 7 bases, with 14 bases between them. The length of the CDR3 is 14 residues. This chain's CDR3 is CASSLKEGLREQYF. The CDR3 DNA follows: TGTGCCAGCAGCTTAAAAGAGGGTTTGAGGGAGCAGTACTTC.

The rearrangement uses TRBV25-1 and TRBJ2-3; no clear D gene. The germline V gene encodes CDR1 MGHDK and CDR2 SYGVNS. The ends were cut back, 0 bases at V and 0 bases at J, with 10 bases in the middle. This CDR3 region has 16 residues. CDR3 DNA: TGTGCCAGCAGTGAATATAGAGTGAGGAGCACAGATACGCAGTATTTT. Translation gives CASSEYRVRSTDTQYF.

At least ten counts were recorded for this clonotype. The chain is built from TRBV6-2 or TRBV6-3 and TRBJ2-2; perhaps D is TRBD1 or TRBD2 (5 bases each). The CDR3 consists of 15 residues. V gave up 3 bases and J gave up 3 bases, with 11 bases separating them. Germline V CDR1 and CDR2: MNHEY, SVGEGT. Here the CDR3 DNA reads TGTGCCAGCAGTTATGCTGGGGACCACACCGGGGAGCTGTTTTTT. Protein: CASSYAGDHTGELFF.

The chain couples TRBV11-2 to TRBJ2-1; D is uncertain. Germline V CDR1 and CDR2: SGHAT, FQNNGV. The CDR3 loop spans 12 amino acids. Trimming left V 5 bases short and J 7 bases short, with 9 bases between. Here the CDR3 reads CASSTSANEQFF. For the CDR3, the DNA is TGTGCCAGCAGCACGAGCGCGAATGAGCAGTTCTTC. The full variable domain, its missing parts supplied by reference TRBV11-2 and TRBJ2-1, is EAGVAQSPRYKIIEKRQSVAFWCNPISGHATLYWYQQILGQGPKLLIQFQNNGVVDDSQLPKDRFSAERLKGVDSTLKIQPAKLEDSAVYLCASSTSANEQFFGPGTRLTVL.